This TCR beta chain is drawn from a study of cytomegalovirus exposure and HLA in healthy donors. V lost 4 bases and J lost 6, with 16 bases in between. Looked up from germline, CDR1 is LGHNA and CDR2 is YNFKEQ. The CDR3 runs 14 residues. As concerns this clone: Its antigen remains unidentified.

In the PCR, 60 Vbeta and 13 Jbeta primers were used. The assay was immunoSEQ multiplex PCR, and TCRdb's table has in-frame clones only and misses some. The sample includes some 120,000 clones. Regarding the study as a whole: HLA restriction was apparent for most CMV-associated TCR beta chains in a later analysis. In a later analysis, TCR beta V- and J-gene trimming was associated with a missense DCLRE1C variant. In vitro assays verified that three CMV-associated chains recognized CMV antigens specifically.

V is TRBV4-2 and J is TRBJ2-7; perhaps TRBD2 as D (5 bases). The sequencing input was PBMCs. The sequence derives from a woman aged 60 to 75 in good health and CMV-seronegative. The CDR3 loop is CASSPAGQAGEQYF. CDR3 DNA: TGTGCCAGCAGCCCGGCAGGCCAGGCGGGCGAGCAGTACTTC.